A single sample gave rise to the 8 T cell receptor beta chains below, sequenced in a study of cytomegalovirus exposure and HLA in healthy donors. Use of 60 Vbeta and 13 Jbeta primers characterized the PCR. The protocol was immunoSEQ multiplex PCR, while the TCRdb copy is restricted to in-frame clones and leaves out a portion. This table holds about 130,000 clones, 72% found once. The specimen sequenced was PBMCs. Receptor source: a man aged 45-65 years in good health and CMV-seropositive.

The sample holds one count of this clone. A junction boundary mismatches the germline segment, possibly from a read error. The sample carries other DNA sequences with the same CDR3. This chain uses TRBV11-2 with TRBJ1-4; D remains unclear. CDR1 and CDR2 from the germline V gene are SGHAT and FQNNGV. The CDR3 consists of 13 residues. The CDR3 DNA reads TGTGCCAGCAGCTTAGTCCTTAATGAAAAACTGTTCTTT. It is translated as CASSLVLNEKLFF.

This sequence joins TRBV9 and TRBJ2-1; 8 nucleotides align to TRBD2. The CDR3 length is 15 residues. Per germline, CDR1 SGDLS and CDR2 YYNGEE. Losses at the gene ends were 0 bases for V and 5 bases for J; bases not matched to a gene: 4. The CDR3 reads CASSVGVSGNNEQFF. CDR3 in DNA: TGTGCCAGCAGCGTAGGGGTTAGCGGGAACAATGAGCAGTTCTTC.

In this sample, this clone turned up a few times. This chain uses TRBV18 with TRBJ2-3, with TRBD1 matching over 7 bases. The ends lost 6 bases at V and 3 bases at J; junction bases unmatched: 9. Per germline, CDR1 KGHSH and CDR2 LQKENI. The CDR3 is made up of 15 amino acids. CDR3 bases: TGTGCCAGCTCTCCAGGACAGGTGGGGACAGATACGCAGTATTTT. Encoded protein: CASSPGQVGTDTQYF.

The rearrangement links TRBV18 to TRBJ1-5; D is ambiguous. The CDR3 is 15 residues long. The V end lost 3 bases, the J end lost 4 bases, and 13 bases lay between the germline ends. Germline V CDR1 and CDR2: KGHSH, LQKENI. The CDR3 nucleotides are TGTGCCAGCTCACCTGGAGGACGGAGGAATCAGCCCCAGCATTTT. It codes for CASSPGGRRNQPQHF.

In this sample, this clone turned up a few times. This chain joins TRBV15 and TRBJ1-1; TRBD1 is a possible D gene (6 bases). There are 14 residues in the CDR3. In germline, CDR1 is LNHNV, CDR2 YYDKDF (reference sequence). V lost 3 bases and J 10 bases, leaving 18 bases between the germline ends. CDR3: CATSRGRDTLGAFF. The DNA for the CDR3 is TGTGCCACCAGCAGGGGCCGGGACACCCTGGGAGCTTTCTTT.

Here the CDR3 reads CASSLGGAVNEKLFF. In DNA form, the CDR3 reads TGCGCCAGCAGCCTAGGGGGGGCCGTTAATGAAAAACTGTTTTTT. This rearrangement joins TRBV4-1 to TRBJ1-4, with TRBD1 as a possible D gene (6 bases). V was clipped by 4 bases and J by 4 bases, with 13 bases between them. The CDR3 extends over 15 amino acids. CDR1 and CDR2 from the germline V gene are MGHRA and YSYEKL.

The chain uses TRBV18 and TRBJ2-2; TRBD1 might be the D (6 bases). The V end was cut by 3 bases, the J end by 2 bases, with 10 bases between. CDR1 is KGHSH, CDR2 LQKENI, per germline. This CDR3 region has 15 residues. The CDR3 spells CASSPGQINTGELFF. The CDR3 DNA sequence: TGTGCCAGCTCACCGGGACAAATTAACACCGGGGAGCTGTTTTTT.

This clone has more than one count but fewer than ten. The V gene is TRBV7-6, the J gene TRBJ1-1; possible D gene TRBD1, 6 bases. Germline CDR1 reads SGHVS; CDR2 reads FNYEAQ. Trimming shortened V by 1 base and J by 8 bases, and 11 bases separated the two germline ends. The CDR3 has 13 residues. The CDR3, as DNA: TGTGCCAGCAGCTTAGTGAGGACAGCCGAAGCTTTCTTT. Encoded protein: CASSLVRTAEAFF.